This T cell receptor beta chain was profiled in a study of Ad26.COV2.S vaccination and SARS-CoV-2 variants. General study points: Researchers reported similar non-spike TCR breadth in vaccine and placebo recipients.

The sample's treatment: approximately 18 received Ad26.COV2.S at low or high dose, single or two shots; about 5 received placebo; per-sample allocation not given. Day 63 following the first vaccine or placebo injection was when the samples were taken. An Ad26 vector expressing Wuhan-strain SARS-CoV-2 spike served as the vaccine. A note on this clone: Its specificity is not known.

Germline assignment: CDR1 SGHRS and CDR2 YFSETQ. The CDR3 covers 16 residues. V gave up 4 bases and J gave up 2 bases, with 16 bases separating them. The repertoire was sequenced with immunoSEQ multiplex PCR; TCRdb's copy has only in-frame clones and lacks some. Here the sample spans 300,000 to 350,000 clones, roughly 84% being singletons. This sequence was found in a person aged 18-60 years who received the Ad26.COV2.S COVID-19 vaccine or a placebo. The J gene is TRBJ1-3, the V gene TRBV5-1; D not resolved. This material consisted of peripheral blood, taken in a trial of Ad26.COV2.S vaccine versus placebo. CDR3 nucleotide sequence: TGCGCCAGCAGCCGAGCGGGGTCTTTCACTGGAAACACCATATATTTT. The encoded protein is CASSRAGSFTGNTIYF.